This T cell receptor (beta chain) is from a study of T cells in Graves' hyperthyroidism and ophthalmopathy. Study-wide results and caveats: Most thyroid clonotypes with frequency above 0.001 were detected in blood.

V lost 0 bases and J 0 bases, leaving 11 bases between the germline ends. There are 16 residues in the CDR3. CDR1 SGDLS and CDR2 YYNGEE come from the germline V gene. The authors deemed Graves' hyperthyroidism stable absent ophthalmopathy progression within 18 months. Researchers barred patients who had uncontrolled infection, other autoimmune disease, pregnancy or lactation. Diagnoses used clinical symptoms, serum thyroxine and TRAb, thyroid ultrasound and orbital computed tomography. The TCR beta CDR3 regions underwent amplification using RNA transcripts as the source. During a first-round RT-PCR of the TCR CDR3, the HTBI primer set was used. TCRdb itself ran the multiplex PCR reads through MiXCR, one entry per CDR3 protein. Of under 450,000 distinct CDR3 sequences in the sample, about 15% were seen once. This clonotype was found many times. Its antigen is undetermined.

The specimen was blood. This sequence joins TRBV9 and TRBJ2-3; D is unclear. The sequence was collected from a young woman with Graves' hyperthyroidism. The CDR3 coding sequence is TGTGCCAGCAGCGTAGTGGAGTCTTTAAGCACAGATACGCAGTATTTT. This sequence encodes CASSVVESLSTDTQYF.